This T cell receptor (beta chain) emerged from a study of shared clonotypes between healthy human individuals. The method was immunoSEQ multiplex PCR; TCRdb's version includes in-frame clones alone and lacks a portion of them. The sample includes roughly 520,000 clones, roughly 95% seen only once; the top ten take approximately 0.067%. The V gene end was trimmed by 0 bases and the J gene end by 2 bases; junction bases not matched to a gene: 9. CDR3 size: 19 residues. Germline V CDR1 and CDR2: MGHRA, YSYEKL. The TCR originated in a woman aged 25 to 39 in good health. The sequenced sample was naive CD4+ T cells sorted from blood. Subset defined: CD45RA+ positively selected. The rearrangement joins TRBV4-1 to TRBJ2-1; 11 bases map to TRBD2. The CDR3 is CASSQEWLAGGTPYNEQFF. In nucleotides, the CDR3 is TGCGCCAGCAGCCAAGAGTGGCTAGCGGGAGGCACCCCCTACAATGAGCAGTTCTTC.